Sequencing of this T cell receptor (beta chain) was carried out in a study of shared clonotypes between healthy human individuals. Trimming removed 4 bases from V and 3 bases from J, with 6 bases in between. This CDR3 is 12 amino acids long. Germline lookup yields CDR1 MNHNS and CDR2 SASEGT. Method: immunoSEQ multiplex PCR; TCRdb's copy keeps in-frame clones and lacks some. Among some 2,500,000 clones, over 85% were seen once, and the ten largest hold about 0.39%. Sequencing was carried out using naive CD4+ T cells from PBMCs. Subset reported: CD45RA+ positively selected. The chain recombines TRBV6-1 with TRBJ2-5; no definite D call. This TCR came from a man aged 18 to 30 in good health. Some clones in this sample may be carry-over from other donors' samples. The CDR3 coding sequence is TGTGCCAGCAGTGCAGCGAAAGAGACCCAGTACTTC. Amino acids: CASSAAKETQYF.